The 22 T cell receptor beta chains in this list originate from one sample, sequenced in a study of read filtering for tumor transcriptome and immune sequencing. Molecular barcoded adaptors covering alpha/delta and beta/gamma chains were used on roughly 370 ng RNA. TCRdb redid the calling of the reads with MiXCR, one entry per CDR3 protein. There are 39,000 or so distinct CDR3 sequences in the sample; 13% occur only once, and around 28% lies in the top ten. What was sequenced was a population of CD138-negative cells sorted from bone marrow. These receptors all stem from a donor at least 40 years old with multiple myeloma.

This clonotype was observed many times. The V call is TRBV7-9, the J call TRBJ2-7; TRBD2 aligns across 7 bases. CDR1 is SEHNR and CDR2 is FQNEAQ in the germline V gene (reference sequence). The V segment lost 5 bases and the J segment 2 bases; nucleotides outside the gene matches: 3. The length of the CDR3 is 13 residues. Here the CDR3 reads CASSAGRAYEQYF. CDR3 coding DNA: TGTGCCAGCAGCGCGGGGAGGGCCTACGAGCAGTACTTC.

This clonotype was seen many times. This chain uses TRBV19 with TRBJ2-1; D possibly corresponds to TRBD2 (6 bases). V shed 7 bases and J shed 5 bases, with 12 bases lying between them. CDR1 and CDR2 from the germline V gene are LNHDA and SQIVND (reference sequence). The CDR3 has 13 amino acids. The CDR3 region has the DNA TGTGCCAGTAAACAGCGGAGGGACAATGAGCAGTTCTTC. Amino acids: CASKQRRDNEQFF.

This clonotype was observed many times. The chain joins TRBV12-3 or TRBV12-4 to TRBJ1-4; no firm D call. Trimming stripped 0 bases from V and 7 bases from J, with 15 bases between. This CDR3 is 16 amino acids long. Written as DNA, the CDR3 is TGTGCCAGCAGTTTAGCGCATAGCGGGTATGGTGAAAAACTGTTTTTT. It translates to CASSLAHSGYGEKLFF.

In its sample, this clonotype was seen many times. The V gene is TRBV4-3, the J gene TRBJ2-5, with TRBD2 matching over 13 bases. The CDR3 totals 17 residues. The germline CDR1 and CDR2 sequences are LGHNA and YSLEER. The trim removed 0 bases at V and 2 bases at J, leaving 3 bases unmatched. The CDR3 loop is CASSQELAGGGQETQYF. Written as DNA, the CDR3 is TGCGCCAGCAGCCAAGAACTAGCGGGAGGGGGGCAAGAGACCCAGTACTTC.

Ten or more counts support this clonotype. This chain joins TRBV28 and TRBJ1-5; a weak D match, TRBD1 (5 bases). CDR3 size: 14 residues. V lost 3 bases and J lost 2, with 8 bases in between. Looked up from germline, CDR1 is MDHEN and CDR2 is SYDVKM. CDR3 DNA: TGTGCCAGCAGTTTCGTAGGGGGCAATCAGCCCCAGCATTTT. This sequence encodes CASSFVGGNQPQHF.

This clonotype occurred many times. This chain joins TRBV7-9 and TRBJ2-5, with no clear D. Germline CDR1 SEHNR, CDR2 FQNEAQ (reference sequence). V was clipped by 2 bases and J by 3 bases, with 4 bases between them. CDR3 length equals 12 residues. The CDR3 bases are TGTGCCAGCAGCTTATTAGAAGAGACCCAGTACTTC. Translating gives CASSLLEETQYF.

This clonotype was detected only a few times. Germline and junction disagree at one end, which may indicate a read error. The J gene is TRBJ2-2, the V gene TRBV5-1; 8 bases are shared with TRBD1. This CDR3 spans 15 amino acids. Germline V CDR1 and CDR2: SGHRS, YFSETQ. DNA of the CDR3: TGCGCCAGCAGCCGCCGACAGGGGCCGGCCGGGGAGTTGTTTTTT. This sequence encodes CASSRRQGPAGELFF.

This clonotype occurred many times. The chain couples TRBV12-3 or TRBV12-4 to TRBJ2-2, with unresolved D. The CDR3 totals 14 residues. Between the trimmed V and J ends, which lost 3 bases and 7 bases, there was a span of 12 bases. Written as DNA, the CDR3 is TGTGCCAGCAGTTTCCCCATGAAGAGCGGGGAGCTGTTTTTT. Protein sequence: CASSFPMKSGELFF.

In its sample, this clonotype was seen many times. The DNA for the CDR3 is TGCAGTGCTAGAGAACCTTATGGCAATGAGCAGTTCTTC. This gives the protein CSAREPYGNEQFF. The V call is TRBV20-1, the J call TRBJ2-1; D unclear. Trimming removed 0 bases from V and 6 bases from J, with 9 bases in between. Germline V gives CDR1 DFQATT, CDR2 SNEGSKA (reference sequence). This CDR3 has 13 residues.

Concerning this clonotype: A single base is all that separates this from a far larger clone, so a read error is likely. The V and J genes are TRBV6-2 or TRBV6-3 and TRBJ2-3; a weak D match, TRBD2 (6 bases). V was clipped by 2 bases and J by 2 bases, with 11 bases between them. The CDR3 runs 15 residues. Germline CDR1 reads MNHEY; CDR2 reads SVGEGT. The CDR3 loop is CASSYAWGLTDTQYF. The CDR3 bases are TGTGCCAGCAGTTACGCTTGGGGACTCACAGATACGCAGTATTTT.

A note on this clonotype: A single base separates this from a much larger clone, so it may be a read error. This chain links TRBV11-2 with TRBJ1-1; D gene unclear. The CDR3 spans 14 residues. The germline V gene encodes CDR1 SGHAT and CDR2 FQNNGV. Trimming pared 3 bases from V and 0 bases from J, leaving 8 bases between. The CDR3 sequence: CASSFTKVNTEAFF. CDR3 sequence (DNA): TGTGCCAGCAGCTTCACAAAGGTGAACACTGAAGCTTTCTTT.

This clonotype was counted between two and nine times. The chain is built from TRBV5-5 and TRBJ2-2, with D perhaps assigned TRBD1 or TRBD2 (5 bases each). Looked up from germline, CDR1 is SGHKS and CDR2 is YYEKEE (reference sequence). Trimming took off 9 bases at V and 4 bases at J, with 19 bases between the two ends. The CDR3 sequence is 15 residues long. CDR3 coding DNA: TGTGCCACCCTCCAGAGGGGCGTCGGCACCGGGGAGCTGTTTTTT. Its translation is CATLQRGVGTGELFF.

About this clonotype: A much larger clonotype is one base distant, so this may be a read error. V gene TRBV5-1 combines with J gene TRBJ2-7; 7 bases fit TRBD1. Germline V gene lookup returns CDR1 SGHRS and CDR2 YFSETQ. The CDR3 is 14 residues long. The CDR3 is CASSQTGKTYGQYF. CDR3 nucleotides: TGCGCCAGCAGCCAGACAGGGAAAACCTACGGGCAGTACTTC.

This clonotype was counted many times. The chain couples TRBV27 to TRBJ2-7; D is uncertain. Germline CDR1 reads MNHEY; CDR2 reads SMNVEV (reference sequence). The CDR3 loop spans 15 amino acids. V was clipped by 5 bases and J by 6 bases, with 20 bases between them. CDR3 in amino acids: CASSVRPSGLSEQYF. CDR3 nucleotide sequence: TGTGCCAGCAGTGTACGCCCTTCGGGCCTCTCCGAGCAGTACTTC.

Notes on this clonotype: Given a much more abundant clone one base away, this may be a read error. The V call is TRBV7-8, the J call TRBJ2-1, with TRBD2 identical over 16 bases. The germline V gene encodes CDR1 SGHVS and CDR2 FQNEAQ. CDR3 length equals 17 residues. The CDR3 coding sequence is TGTGCCAGCAGCTTCGGGACTAGCGGGAGGGCTTACAATGGGCAGTTCTTC. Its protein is CASSFGTSGRAYNGQFF.

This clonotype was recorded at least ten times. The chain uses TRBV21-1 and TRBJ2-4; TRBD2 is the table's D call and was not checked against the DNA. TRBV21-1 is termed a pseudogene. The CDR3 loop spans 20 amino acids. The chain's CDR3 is CASSKAVLAGVGKRENIQYF. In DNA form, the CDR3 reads TGTGCCAGCAGCAAAGCGGTACTAGCGGGAGTCGGGAAGAGGGAGAACATTCAGTACTTC.

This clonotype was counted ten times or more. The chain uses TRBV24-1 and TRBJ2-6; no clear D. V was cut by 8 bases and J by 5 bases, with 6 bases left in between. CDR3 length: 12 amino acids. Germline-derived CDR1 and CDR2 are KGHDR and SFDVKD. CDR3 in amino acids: CATTPWANVLTF. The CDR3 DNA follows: TGTGCCACCACTCCTTGGGCCAACGTCCTGACTTTC.

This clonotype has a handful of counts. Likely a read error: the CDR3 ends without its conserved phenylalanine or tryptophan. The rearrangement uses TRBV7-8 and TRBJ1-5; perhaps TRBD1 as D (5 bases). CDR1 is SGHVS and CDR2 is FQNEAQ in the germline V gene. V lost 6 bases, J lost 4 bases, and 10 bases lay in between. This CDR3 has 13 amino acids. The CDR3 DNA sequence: TGTGCCAGCAGTGGGGACGGTAATCAGCCCCAGCATTCT. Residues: CASSGDGNQPQHS.

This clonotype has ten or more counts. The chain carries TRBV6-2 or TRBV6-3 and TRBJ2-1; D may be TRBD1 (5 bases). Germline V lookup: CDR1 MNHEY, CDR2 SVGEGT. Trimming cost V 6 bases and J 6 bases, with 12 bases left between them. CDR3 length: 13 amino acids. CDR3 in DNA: TGTGCCAGCAGCCCCGGACACAGCAATGAGCAGTTCTTC. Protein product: CASSPGHSNEQFF.

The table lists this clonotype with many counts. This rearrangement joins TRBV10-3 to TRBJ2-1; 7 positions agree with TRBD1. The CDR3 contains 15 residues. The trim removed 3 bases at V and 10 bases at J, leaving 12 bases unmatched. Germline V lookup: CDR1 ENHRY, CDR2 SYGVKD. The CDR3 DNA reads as TGTGCCATCAGTGACCCATCCACAGGGGTCTGGGAGCAGTTCTTC. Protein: CAISDPSTGVWEQFF.

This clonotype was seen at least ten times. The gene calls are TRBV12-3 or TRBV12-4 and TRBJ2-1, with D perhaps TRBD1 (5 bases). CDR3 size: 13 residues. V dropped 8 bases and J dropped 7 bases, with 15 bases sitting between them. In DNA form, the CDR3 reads TGTGCCAGCGCACCCATCCGGACAAATGAGCAGTTCTTC. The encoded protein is CASAPIRTNEQFF.

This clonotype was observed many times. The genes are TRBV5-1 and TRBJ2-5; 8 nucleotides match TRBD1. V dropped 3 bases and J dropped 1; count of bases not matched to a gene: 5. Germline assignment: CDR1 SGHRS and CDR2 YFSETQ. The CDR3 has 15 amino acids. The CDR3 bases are TGCGCCAGCAGCTCGGGACAGGCTCCCCAAGAGACCCAGTACTTC. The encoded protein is CASSSGQAPQETQYF.